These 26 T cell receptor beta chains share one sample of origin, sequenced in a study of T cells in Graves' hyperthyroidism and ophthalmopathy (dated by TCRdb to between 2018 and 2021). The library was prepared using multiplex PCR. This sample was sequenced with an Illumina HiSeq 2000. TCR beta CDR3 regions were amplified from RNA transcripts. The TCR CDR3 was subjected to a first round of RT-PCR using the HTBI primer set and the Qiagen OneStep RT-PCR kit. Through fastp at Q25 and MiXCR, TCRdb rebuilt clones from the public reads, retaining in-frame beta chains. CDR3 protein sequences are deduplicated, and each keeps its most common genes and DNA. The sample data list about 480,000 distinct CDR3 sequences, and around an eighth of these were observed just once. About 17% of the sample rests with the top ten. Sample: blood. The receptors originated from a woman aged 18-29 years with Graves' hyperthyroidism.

The CDR3 loop reads CASSSVSGRINEQFF. In DNA, the CDR3 is TGTGCCAGCAGTTCAGTTAGCGGGAGAATTAATGAGCAGTTCTTC. V and J are TRBV6-5 and TRBJ2-1; 9 nucleotides align to TRBD2. The V gene end was trimmed by 4 bases and the J gene end by 7 bases; junction bases not matched to a gene: 8. The CDR3 runs 15 residues. Germline loops: CDR1 MNHEY, CDR2 SVGAGI.

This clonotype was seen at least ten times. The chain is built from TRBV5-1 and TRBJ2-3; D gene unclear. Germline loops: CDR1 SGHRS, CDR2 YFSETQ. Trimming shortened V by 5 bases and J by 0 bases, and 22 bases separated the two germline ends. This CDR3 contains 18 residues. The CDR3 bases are TGCGCCAGCAGATCAGGCTTTGGTCGCGAACCAAGCACAGATACGCAGTATTTT. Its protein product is CASRSGFGREPSTDTQYF.

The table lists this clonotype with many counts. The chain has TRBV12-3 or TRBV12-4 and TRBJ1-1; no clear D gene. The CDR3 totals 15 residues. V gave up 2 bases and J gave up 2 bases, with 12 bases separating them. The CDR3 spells CASSLWRGPNTEAFF. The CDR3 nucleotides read TGTGCCAGCAGTTTATGGCGAGGGCCAAACACTGAAGCTTTCTTT.

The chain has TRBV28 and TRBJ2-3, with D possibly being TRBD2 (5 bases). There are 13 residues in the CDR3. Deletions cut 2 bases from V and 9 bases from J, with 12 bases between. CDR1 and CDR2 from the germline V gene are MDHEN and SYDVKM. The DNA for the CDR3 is TGTGCCAGCAGTTTAGGAGGAGTCAGAACGCAGTATTTT. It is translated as CASSLGGVRTQYF.

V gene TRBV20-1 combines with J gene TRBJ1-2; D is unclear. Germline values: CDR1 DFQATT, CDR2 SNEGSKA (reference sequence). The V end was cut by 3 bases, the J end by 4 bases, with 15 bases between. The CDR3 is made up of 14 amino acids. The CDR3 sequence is CSASRAESLYGYTF. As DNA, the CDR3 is TGCAGTGCTAGTAGGGCCGAATCGCTCTATGGCTACACCTTC.

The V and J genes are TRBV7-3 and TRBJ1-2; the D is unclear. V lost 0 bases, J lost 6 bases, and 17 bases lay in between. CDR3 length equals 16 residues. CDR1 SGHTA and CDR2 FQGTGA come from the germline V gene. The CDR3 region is CASSLTYTTFPDGYTF. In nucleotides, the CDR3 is TGTGCCAGCAGCTTAACCTACACTACATTCCCCGATGGCTACACCTTC.

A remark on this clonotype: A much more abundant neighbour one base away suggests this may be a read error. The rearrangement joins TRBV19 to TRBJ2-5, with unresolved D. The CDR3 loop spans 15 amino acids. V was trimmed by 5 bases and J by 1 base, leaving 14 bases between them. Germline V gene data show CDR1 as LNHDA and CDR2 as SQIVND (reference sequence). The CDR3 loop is CASSGSRSPQETQYF. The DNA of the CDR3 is TGTGCCAGTAGTGGGTCCCGCTCACCCCAAGAGACCCAGTACTTC.

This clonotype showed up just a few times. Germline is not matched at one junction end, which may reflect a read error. CDR3 in amino acids: CASSKAGGPDEQLF. Written as DNA, the CDR3 is TGTGCCAGCAGTAAAGCGGGAGGGCCGGATGAGCAGCTCTTC. This chain links TRBV12-3 or TRBV12-4 with TRBJ2-1; 10 bases are a match to TRBD2. The CDR3 is 14 amino acids.

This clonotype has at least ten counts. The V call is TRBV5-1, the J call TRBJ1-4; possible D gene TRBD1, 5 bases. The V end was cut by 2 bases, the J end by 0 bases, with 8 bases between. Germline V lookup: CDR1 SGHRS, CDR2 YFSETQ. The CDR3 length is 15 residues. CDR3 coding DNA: TGCGCCAGCAGCTTCGGACAACCAACTAATGAAAAACTGTTTTTT. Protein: CASSFGQPTNEKLFF.

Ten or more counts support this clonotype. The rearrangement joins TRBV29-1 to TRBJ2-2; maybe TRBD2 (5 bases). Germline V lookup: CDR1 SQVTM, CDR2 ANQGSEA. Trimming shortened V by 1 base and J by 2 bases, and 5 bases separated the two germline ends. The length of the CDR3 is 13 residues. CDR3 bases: TGCAGCGTTGAAGCTAGCAACACCGGGGAGCTGTTTTTT. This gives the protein CSVEASNTGELFF.

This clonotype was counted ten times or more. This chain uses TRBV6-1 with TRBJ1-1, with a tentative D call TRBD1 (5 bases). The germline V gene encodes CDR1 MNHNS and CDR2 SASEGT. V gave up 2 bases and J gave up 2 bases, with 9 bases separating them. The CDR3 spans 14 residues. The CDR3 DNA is TGTGCCAGCAGTGAACAGGGTGACAACACTGAAGCTTTCTTT. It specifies CASSEQGDNTEAFF.

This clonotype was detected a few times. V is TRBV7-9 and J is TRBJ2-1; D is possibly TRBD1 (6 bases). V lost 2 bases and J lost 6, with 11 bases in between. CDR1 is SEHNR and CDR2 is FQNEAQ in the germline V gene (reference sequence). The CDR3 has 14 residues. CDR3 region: CASSLTGTGNEQFF. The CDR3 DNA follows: TGTGCCAGCAGCTTAACAGGGACCGGCAATGAGCAGTTCTTC.

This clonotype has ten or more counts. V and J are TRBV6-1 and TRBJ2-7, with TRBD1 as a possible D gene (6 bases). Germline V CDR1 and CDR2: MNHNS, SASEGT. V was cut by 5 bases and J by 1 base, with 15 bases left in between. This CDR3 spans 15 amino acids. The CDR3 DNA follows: TGTGCCAGCAGTAGACAGGAATTAGTGTCCTACGAGCAGTACTTC. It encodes CASSRQELVSYEQYF.

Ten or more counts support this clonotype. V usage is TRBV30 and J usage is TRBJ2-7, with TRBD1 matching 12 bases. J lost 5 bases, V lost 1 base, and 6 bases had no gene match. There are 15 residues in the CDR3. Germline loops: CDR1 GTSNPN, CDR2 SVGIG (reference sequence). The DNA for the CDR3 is TGTGCCTGGAGTGGTTGGGACAGGGGGCACGACGAGCAGTACTTC. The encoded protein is CAWSGWDRGHDEQYF.

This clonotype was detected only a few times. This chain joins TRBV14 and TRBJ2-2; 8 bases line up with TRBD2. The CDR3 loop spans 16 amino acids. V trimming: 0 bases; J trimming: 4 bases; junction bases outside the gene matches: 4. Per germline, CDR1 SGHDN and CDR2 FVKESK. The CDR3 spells CASSQEAGDGTGELFF. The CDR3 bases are TGTGCCAGCAGCCAAGAAGCGGGAGATGGCACCGGGGAGCTGTTTTTT.

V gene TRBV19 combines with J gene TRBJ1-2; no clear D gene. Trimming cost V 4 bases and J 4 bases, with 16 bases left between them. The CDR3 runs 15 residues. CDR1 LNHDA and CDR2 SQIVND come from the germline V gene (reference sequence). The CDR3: CASSTPLATSYGYTF. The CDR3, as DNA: TGTGCCAGTAGTACACCTTTGGCGACCTCCTATGGCTACACCTTC.

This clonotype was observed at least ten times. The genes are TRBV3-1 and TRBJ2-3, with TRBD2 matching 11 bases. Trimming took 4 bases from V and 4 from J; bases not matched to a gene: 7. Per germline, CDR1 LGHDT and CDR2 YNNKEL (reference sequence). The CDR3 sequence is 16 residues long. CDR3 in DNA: TGTGCCAGCAGCCGACTACTAGCGGGAGCTTCAGATACGCAGTATTTT. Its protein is CASSRLLAGASDTQYF.

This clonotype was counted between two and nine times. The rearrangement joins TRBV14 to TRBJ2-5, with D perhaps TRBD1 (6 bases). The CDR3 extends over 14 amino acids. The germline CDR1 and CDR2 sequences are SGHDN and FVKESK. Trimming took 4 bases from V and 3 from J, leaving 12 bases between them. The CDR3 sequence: CASSPTGRKETQYF. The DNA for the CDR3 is TGTGCCAGCAGCCCTACAGGGCGTAAAGAGACCCAGTACTTC. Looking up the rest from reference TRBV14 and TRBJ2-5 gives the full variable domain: EAGVTQFPSHSVIEKGQTVTLRCDPISGHDNLYWYRRVMGKEIKFLLHFVKESKQDESGMPNNRFLAERTGGTYSTLKVQPAELEDSGVYFCASSPTGRKETQYFGPGTRLLVL.

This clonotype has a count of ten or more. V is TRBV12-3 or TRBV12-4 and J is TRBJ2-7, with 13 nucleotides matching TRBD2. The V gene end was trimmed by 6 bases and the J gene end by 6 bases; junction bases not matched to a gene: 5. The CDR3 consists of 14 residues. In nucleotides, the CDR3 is TGTGCCAGCAGCCGGACTAGCGGGAGATCCGAGCAGTACTTC. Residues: CASSRTSGRSEQYF.

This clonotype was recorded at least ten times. CDR3 residues: CASSQGRGPYEQYF. CDR3 nucleotide sequence: TGTGCCAGCAGCCAAGGCAGGGGGCCGTACGAGCAGTACTTC. The chain is built from TRBV3-1 and TRBJ2-7; 8 nucleotides align to TRBD1. The V gene end was trimmed by 1 base and the J gene end by 4 bases; junction bases not matched to a gene: 3. The CDR3 covers 14 residues. Germline V gene data show CDR1 as LGHDT and CDR2 as YNNKEL (reference sequence).

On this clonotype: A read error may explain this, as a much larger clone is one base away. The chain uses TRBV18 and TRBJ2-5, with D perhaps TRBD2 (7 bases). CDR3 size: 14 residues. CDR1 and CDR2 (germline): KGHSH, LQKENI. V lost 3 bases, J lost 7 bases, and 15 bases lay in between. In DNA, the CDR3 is TGTGCCAGCTCACCGGCGGGGGCCCGGGGGACCCAGTACTTC. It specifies CASSPAGARGTQYF. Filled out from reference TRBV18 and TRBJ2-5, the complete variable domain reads NAGVMQNPRHLVRRRGQEARLRCSPMKGHSHVYWYRQLPEEGLKFMVYLQKENIIDESGMPKERFSAEFPKEGPSILRIQQVVRGDSAAYFCASSPAGARGTQYFGPGTRLLVL.

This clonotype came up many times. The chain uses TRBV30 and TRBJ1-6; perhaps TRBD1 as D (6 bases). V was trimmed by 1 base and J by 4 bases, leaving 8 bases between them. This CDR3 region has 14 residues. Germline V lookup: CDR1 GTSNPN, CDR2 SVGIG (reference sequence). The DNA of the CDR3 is TGTGCCTGGAGTGCCCAGGGGTATAATTCACCCCTCCACTTT. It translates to CAWSAQGYNSPLHF.

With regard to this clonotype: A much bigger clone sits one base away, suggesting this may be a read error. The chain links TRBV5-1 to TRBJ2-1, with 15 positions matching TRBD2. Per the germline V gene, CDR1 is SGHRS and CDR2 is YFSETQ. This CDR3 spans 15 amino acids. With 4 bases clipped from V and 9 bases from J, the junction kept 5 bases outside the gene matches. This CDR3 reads CASSKGLAGGFEQFF. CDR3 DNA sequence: TGCGCCAGCAGCAAGGGACTAGCGGGAGGATTTGAGCAGTTCTTC.

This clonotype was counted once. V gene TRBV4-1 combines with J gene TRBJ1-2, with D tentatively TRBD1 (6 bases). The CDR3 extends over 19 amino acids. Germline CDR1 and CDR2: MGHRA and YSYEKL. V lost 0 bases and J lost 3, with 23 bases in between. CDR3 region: CASSQDGRRWGAADYGYTF. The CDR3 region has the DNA TGCGCCAGCAGCCAAGATGGACGTCGATGGGGGGCTGCTGACTATGGCTACACCTTC.

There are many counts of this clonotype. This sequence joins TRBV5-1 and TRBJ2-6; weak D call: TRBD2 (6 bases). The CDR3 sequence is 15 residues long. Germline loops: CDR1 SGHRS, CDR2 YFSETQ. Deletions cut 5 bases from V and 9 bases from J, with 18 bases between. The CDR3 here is CASRGVWGDGNVLTF. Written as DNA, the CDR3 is TGCGCCAGCAGAGGGGTGTGGGGGGACGGCAACGTCCTGACTTTC.

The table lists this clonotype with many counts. This CDR3 reads CASFRVGDGYTF. In DNA, the CDR3 is TGTGCCAGCTTCCGGGTTGGAGATGGCTACACCTTC. This chain joins TRBV2 and TRBJ1-2; D ambiguous. V was clipped by 8 bases and J by 6 bases, with 13 bases between them. This CDR3 is 12 amino acids long. In germline, CDR1 is SNHLY, CDR2 FYNNEI.